Listed below are T cell receptor beta chains from one sample, sequenced in a study of T-cell memory formation after mild COVID-19. Using its own MiXCR run on the 5' RACE reads, TCRdb lists one record per CDR3 protein. The sample includes 260,000 or so distinct CDR3 sequences, over 15% of them seen just once. Sequenced input: PBMCs or a T cell subset sorted from them (not recorded which). Source of these receptors: a man between 18 and 35 years old who had mild COVID-19 (a few samples of this study predate the infection). Cell type and time point are not known. CDR3s include the opening cysteine and the closing phenylalanine or tryptophan. Each record gives: V gene, clone size, D gene, J gene, CDR3 protein, CDR3 DNA. The D gene is left open where the match is weak. Clone size, where shown, is once, few, many, or a class for clones that have expanded.

TRBV5-1	many	.	TRBJ2-7	CASSLRSAYEQYF	TGCGCCAGCAGCTTGAGGTCGGCCTACGAGCAGTACTTC
TRBV6-1	.	.	TRBJ2-3	CASSEEKGRTDTQYF	TGTGCCAGCAGTGAAGAAAAGGGGAGGACAGATACGCAGTATTTT
TRBV7-9	.	.	TRBJ2-1	CASSLEISGWNNEQFF	TGTGCCAGCAGCTTAGAAATTTCAGGGTGGAACAATGAGCAGTTCTTC
TRBV5-1	many	.	TRBJ2-2	CASSLVLNTGELFF	TGCGCCAGCAGCTTGGTTCTAAACACCGGGGAGCTGTTTTTT
TRBV20-1	few	.	TRBJ1-2	CSALREGLGYTF	TGCAGTGCCCTCCGGGAGGGGCTGGGCTACACCTTC
TRBV6-5	few	.	TRBJ2-2	CASSYSGTGELFF	TGTGCCAGCAGTTACTCGGGCACCGGGGAGCTGTTTTTT
TRBV12-3/TRBV12-4	.	.	TRBJ1-1	CASSSQAGAEAFF	TGTGCCAGCAGTTCCCAAGCGGGGGCTGAAGCTTTCTTT
TRBV20-1	.	TRBD2	TRBJ2-7	CSAQGTSGTYEQYF	TGCAGTGCTCAAGGGACTAGCGGGACCTACGAGCAGTACTTC
TRBV7-2	.	TRBD2	TRBJ2-3	CASSPSGGGTDTQYF	TGTGCCAGCAGCCCTAGCGGGGGCGGCACAGATACGCAGTATTTT
TRBV5-1	few	TRBD1	TRBJ2-3	CASSFRQGVTDTQYF	TGCGCCAGCAGCTTCCGACAGGGGGTCACAGATACGCAGTATTTT
TRBV11-2	few	TRBD2	TRBJ2-1	CASTSSGGAGSYNEQFF	TGTGCCAGCACTTCTAGCGGGGGGGCCGGGTCCTACAATGAGCAGTTCTTC
TRBV9	few	TRBD2	TRBJ2-3	CASSVARGGSTDTQYF	TGTGCCAGCAGCGTAGCGCGGGGGGGTAGCACAGATACGCAGTATTTT
TRBV4-2	.	.	TRBJ2-1	CASSQDPSGEQFF	TGTGCCAGCAGCCAAGATCCGAGTGGTGAGCAGTTCTTC
TRBV7-9	.	.	TRBJ2-5	CASSSPEQSQETQYF	TGTGCCAGCAGCTCGCCGGAACAGTCCCAAGAGACCCAGTACTTC
TRBV2	few	.	TRBJ2-3	CASSDFGGSDTQYF	TGTGCCAGCAGTGATTTTGGGGGGTCAGATACGCAGTATTTT
TRBV5-4	few	TRBD1	TRBJ2-2	CASRSRGRDTGELFF	TGTGCCAGCAGATCCAGGGGGCGTGACACCGGGGAGCTGTTTTTT
TRBV5-1	.	.	TRBJ2-2	CASSPQWGSAGELFF	TGCGCCAGCAGCCCGCAGTGGGGGTCGGCCGGGGAGCTGTTTTTT
TRBV5-1	few	TRBD2	TRBJ2-1	CASSLARTSGGQGEQFF	TGCGCCAGCAGCTTGGCTCGGACTAGCGGGGGGCAGGGTGAGCAGTTCTTC
TRBV12-3/TRBV12-4	few	TRBD1	TRBJ2-1	CASSLQTGTDEQFF	TGTGCCAGCAGTCTACAGACAGGGACGGATGAGCAGTTCTTC
TRBV28	few	.	TRBJ1-3	CASHGTDSGNTIYF	TGTGCCAGCCACGGGACGGACTCTGGAAACACCATATATTTT
TRBV24-1	.	.	TRBJ2-4	CATSGRDRSIQYF	TGTGCCACCAGTGGCCGAGACAGGAGCATTCAGTACTTC
TRBV5-4	.	.	TRBJ2-6	CASSLDGSGANVLTF	TGTGCCAGCAGCTTGGATGGCTCTGGGGCCAACGTCCTGACTTTC
TRBV30	few	.	TRBJ2-7	CALRGGPGIMQYF	TGTGCCTTAAGAGGGGGACCGGGGATTATGCAGTACTTC
TRBV21-1	.	.	TRBJ1-2	CARGRDKANYGYTF	TGTGCCCGGGGAAGGGACAAAGCTAACTATGGCTACACCTTC
TRBV5-1	few	.	TRBJ2-2	CASSLSEGTGELFF	TGCGCCAGCAGCTTGTCAGAGGGCACCGGGGAGCTGTTTTTT
TRBV11-2	.	.	TRBJ2-5	CASSYHETQYF	TGTGCCAGCAGCTATCATGAGACCCAGTACTTC
TRBV29-1	few	.	TRBJ2-1	CSVDKGGYGEQFF	TGCAGCGTTGACAAGGGGGGCTATGGTGAGCAGTTCTTC
TRBV7-9	few	TRBD2	TRBJ2-3	CASSKTLAGSTDTQYF	TGTGCCAGCAGCAAGACCCTAGCGGGGAGCACAGATACGCAGTATTTT
TRBV6-5	few	.	TRBJ2-3	CASSYSAGPITDTQYF	TGTGCCAGCAGTTACTCTGCAGGGCCGATAACAGATACGCAGTATTTT
TRBV9	.	TRBD1	TRBJ2-5	CASSVGTGYQETQYF	TGTGCCAGCAGCGTAGGGACAGGGTACCAAGAGACCCAGTACTTC
TRBV6-6	.	.	TRBJ1-3	CASRLLEGGATIYF	TGTGCCAGCAGACTACTCGAGGGGGGAGCCACCATATATTTT
TRBV7-2	.	TRBD2	TRBJ2-1	CASSLDGTSKGNEQFF	TGTGCCAGCAGCTTAGATGGGACTAGCAAAGGGAATGAGCAGTTCTTC
TRBV14	.	.	TRBJ2-2	CASSQIGQGGTGELFF	TGTGCCAGCAGCCAGATAGGGCAGGGAGGCACCGGGGAGCTGTTTTTT
TRBV4-2	many	TRBD2	TRBJ2-3	CASSHLAGSSTDTQYF	TGTGCCAGCAGCCACCTAGCGGGGTCTAGCACAGATACGCAGTATTTT
TRBV30	few	.	TRBJ2-1	CAWSVASYNEQFF	TGTGCCTGGAGTGTGGCCTCCTACAATGAGCAGTTCTTC
TRBV7-9	few	TRBD2	TRBJ2-1	CASSSNRLAGAYNEQFF	TGTGCCAGCAGCTCCAACCGGCTAGCGGGGGCCTACAATGAGCAGTTCTTC
TRBV14	.	.	TRBJ2-1	CASSPRVDSHEQFF	TGTGCCAGCAGCCCGCGGGTTGATTCCCATGAGCAGTTCTTC
TRBV7-2	.	TRBD2	TRBJ2-3	CASSLVGARGGLDTQYF	TGTGCCAGCAGCTTAGTTGGTGCGCGCGGGGGGTTGGATACGCAGTATTTT
TRBV20-1	few	.	TRBJ2-5	CSVSPGLETQYF	TGCAGTGTTAGTCCCGGGTTGGAGACCCAGTACTTC
TRBV7-9	.	TRBD1	TRBJ2-7	CATTGDSRYEQYF	TGTGCCACCACCGGGGACAGCCGGTACGAGCAGTACTTC
TRBV6-5	few	TRBD1	TRBJ2-5	CASMTGGAGETQYF	TGTGCCAGCATGACAGGGGGTGCGGGAGAGACCCAGTACTTC
TRBV2	few	.	TRBJ1-4	CASSETQRDKLFF	TGTGCCAGCAGTGAAACCCAGCGGGATAAACTGTTTTTT